This TCR beta chain was identified in a study of long-term antiretroviral therapy in people with HIV. Overall study: The earliest samples predate the 2015 immediate-ART recommendation by about a decade. The study's findings and limits: Every time point showed a repertoire led by clones expanded before ART.

The assay used was immunoSEQ (version v3.0), run at survey level. Researchers set sequencing to target 40,000-50,000 T-cell genomes per sample. Generated by immunoSEQ multiplex PCR, the TCRdb table keeps only in-frame clones and is missing some. The sample has some 25,000 clones, about 79% seen once. A word on this clone: Antigen: not known.

The TCR was taken from a man aged 45-65 years with HIV. The sample in question was unsorted PBMCs, obtained 3 years after starting antiretroviral therapy.

This CDR3 is CAWGGRGGKGYEQYF. The CDR3, as DNA: TGTGCCTGGGGCGGCAGGGGCGGAAAAGGATACGAGCAGTACTTC. This chain uses TRBV30 with TRBJ2-7, with D possibly being TRBD1 (6 bases). Trimming removed 5 bases from V and 4 bases from J, with 21 bases in between. The CDR3 is 15 amino acids. In germline, CDR1 is GTSNPN, CDR2 SVGIG (reference sequence).